Given below is one T cell receptor (beta chain) in context. What it recognizes is unknown. Trimming pared 6 bases from V and 6 bases from J, leaving 14 bases between. Germline CDR1 is MDHEN and CDR2 is SYDVKM. The CDR3 sequence is 14 residues long. This record comes from a study of shared clonotypes between healthy human individuals. Regarding the study as a whole: Among donors, the sharing of clonotypes was expected to be influenced by sequencing depth. Lower generation probabilities were found for non-shared clonotypes than for those shared by all four donors.

The authors divided CD4+ cells into CD45RA+ naive and CD45RA-negative memory subsets. Measured with immunoSEQ multiplex PCR; TCRdb has only the in-frame clones, and not every one. The repertoire holds 1.6 million or so clones, with about 96% as singletons. The chain carries TRBV28 and TRBJ1-4; a weak D match, TRBD1 (6 bases). Sample: naive CD4+ T cells sorted from blood. Subset noted: CD45RA+ positively selected. The origin of this receptor is a man between 25 and 39 years old in good health. The CDR3 loop reads CASRGDRNYEKLFF. The CDR3 DNA follows: TGTGCCAGCAGGGGCGACAGGAACTATGAAAAACTGTTTTTT.